Below, 11 T cell receptor beta chains from the same sample are listed, as sequenced in a study of cytomegalovirus exposure and HLA in healthy donors. The PCR ran on 60 Vbeta and 13 Jbeta primers. This table comes from immunoSEQ multiplex PCR, and its TCRdb copy is limited to in-frame clones, with some not included. Of about 120,000 clones in the sample, roughly three fifths were seen once. The source material was PBMCs. These receptor sequences come from a woman between 40 and 55 years old in good health and CMV-seropositive.

This clone appeared a few times. The chain has TRBV19 and TRBJ1-2; D might be TRBD1 (5 bases). Germline CDR1 reads LNHDA; CDR2 reads SQIVND (reference sequence). The V end was cut by 3 bases, the J end by 5 bases, with 13 bases between. This CDR3 region has 14 residues. Written as DNA, the CDR3 is TGTGCCAGTAGTATCCCAGGGAAGAATTATGGCTACACCTTC. It specifies CASSIPGKNYGYTF.

This clone was seen repeatedly, ten times or more. The rearrangement links TRBV7-9 to TRBJ2-1; D call uncertain. CDR1 and CDR2 from the germline V gene are SEHNR and FQNEAQ (reference sequence). Trimming removed 5 bases at V and 8 bases at J, with 10 bases between. CDR3 length: 12 residues. The CDR3: CASSLLIYEQFF. The CDR3 coding sequence is TGTGCCAGCAGCCTACTGATCTATGAGCAGTTCTTC.

This clone was seen a handful of times. This chain uses TRBV7-8 with TRBJ1-6, with D possibly being TRBD1 (5 bases). Germline loops: CDR1 SGHVS, CDR2 FQNEAQ. Trimming took off 5 bases at V and 3 bases at J, with 23 bases between the two ends. The CDR3 runs 19 residues. The CDR3 sequence: CASSPGRGGRVGYNSPLHF. DNA of the CDR3: TGTGCCAGCAGCCCAGGGCGGGGTGGCAGGGTGGGCTATAATTCACCCCTCCACTTT.

This clone was detected a few times. The genes are TRBV7-6 and TRBJ2-5, with 7 positions matching TRBD2. Trimming cost V 1 base and J 2 bases; bases outside gene matches: 7. The germline gives CDR1 SGHVS, CDR2 FNYEAQ. The CDR3 runs to 16 residues. The CDR3 protein is CASSLVAAGPQETQYF. DNA for the CDR3: TGTGCCAGCAGCTTAGTAGCAGCGGGACCGCAAGAGACCCAGTACTTC.

This clone was found a few times. The V gene is TRBV5-1, the J gene TRBJ1-6; maybe TRBD1 (5 bases). The CDR3 spans 14 residues. Germline V gene data show CDR1 as SGHRS and CDR2 as YFSETQ. V lost 0 bases and J lost 7, with 8 bases in between. The CDR3 is CASSLGQINSPLHF. The CDR3 DNA follows: TGCGCCAGCAGCTTGGGACAGATAAATTCACCCCTCCACTTT.

The chain carries TRBV21-1 and TRBJ2-1; the D call of TRBD2 is as the table states it, not checked on the DNA. TRBV21-1 is designated a pseudogene. The CDR3 extends over 17 amino acids. CDR3 bases: TGTGCCAGCTGTATCGGAGGGTCAAAAGGGCAGTACAATGAGCAGTTCTTC. Translated: CASCIGGSKGQYNEQFF.

This clone was recorded once. The chain combines TRBV7-8 with TRBJ2-1; 8 bases align to TRBD2. The CDR3 loop spans 16 amino acids. CDR1 is SGHVS and CDR2 is FQNEAQ in the germline V gene. Trimming cost V 5 bases and J 6 bases; bases outside gene matches: 12. The CDR3 is CASSPSGGTNPNEQFF. CDR3 bases: TGTGCCAGCAGCCCGAGCGGGGGAACAAACCCCAATGAGCAGTTCTTC.

The DNA for the CDR3 is TGTGCCAGCTCACCCCGACAGAAACACTACGAGCAGTACTTC. Its protein is CASSPRQKHYEQYF. The gene calls are TRBV18 and TRBJ2-7; TRBD1 is a possible D gene (5 bases). The length of the CDR3 is 14 residues. Germline V CDR1 and CDR2: KGHSH, LQKENI. V was cut by 3 bases and J by 3 bases, with 12 bases left in between.

This chain joins TRBV18 and TRBJ1-1, with TRBD1 identical over 11 bases. The CDR3 is 17 residues long. V was clipped by 3 bases and J by 5 bases; unmatched bases: 11. The germline gives CDR1 KGHSH, CDR2 LQKENI. CDR3 sequence reads: CASSPYTGQGASTEAFF. The CDR3 nucleotides are TGTGCCAGCTCACCCTACACTGGACAGGGGGCGAGTACTGAAGCTTTCTTT. The full variable domain, rest sourced from reference TRBV18 and TRBJ1-1, is NAGVMQNPRHLVRRRGQEARLRCSPMKGHSHVYWYRQLPEEGLKFMVYLQKENIIDESGMPKERFSAEFPKEGPSILRIQQVVRGDSAAYFCASSPYTGQGASTEAFFGQGTRLTVV.

The rearrangement uses TRBV6-1 and TRBJ2-7; perhaps TRBD2 as D (5 bases). The CDR3 runs to 11 residues. V shed 6 bases and J shed 5 bases, with 8 bases lying between them. The germline CDR1 and CDR2 sequences are MNHNS and SASEGT. The CDR3 is CASSGIHEQYF. The CDR3 bases are TGTGCCAGCAGCGGGATTCACGAGCAGTACTTC.

The V gene is TRBV25-1, the J gene TRBJ1-1, with 7 bases aligning to TRBD1. Germline trimming cut 4 bases from V and 11 bases from J; bases unmatched to any gene: 7. From germline, CDR1 is MGHDK and CDR2 SYGVNS. The CDR3 loop spans 12 amino acids. DNA of the CDR3: TGTGCCAGCAGTGGGTTAACAGGGGCGGCTTTCTTT. Translated, it gives CASSGLTGAAFF.